This T cell receptor beta chain was sequenced during a study of regulatory T cells in long-lasting Graves disease. This clonotype was picked up many times. The CDR3 is 18 amino acids. Germline values: CDR1 MDHEN, CDR2 SYDVKM. Trimming removed 3 bases from V and 2 bases from J; junction bases left unmatched: 13. Combining iRepertoire HTBI primers with Arm-PCR of CDR3 regions, the authors built TCR beta libraries. In TCRdb, the multiplex PCR reads were re-called with MiXCR into one record per CDR3 protein. The sample gives 300,000 to 500,000 distinct CDR3 sequences, roughly 20% of which show up once; roughly 20% is in the top ten. Time point in this sample: persistent/refractory GD, antithyroid drugs over 5 years with positive TRAb. PBMC-extracted RNA yielded the TCR library.

This clonotype originated in a female donor with Graves disease. Sequencing used peripheral blood mononuclear cells (PBMCs), obtained when the disease was refractory, from a patient treated with antithyroid drugs. The chain joins TRBV28 to TRBJ1-5; 7 bases are a match to TRBD1. This chain's CDR3 is CASSFTGQTFVGNQPQHF. The CDR3 DNA is TGTGCCAGCAGTTTCACGGGACAGACATTCGTGGGCAATCAGCCCCAGCATTTT.